The T cell receptor beta chain under discussion was sequenced for a study of Graves' ophthalmopathy and Graves' hyperthyroidism. General study findings and limits: Stable hyperthyroidism and ophthalmopathy were told apart by a 13-signature model, which achieved 87.88% sensitivity and nearly 84% specificity. Sensitivity of around 67% and specificity of approximately 72% were achieved by the model that predicted ophthalmopathy progression. The majority of expanded thyroid clonotypes above 0.001 frequency also occurred in blood.

The sequenced template was RNA, covering the TCR beta CDR3 region. The workflow started with a first-round RT-PCR run with HTBI primers and then moved on to a second-round multiplex PCR. TCRdb re-called the multiplex PCR reads with MiXCR, one entry per CDR3 protein. The table includes 300,000 to 450,000 distinct CDR3 sequences, approximately 18% detected once. A follow-up of 18 months without ophthalmopathy meant that hyperthyroidism was stable. This CDR3 comprises 14 residues. Germline lookup yields CDR1 MGHRA and CDR2 YSYEKL. V dropped 1 base and J dropped 7; count of bases not matched to a gene: 4. In its sample, this clonotype was seen many times. Its specificity is unknown.

V is TRBV4-1 and J is TRBJ2-4; 7 nucleotides line up with TRBD2. This receptor was identified in an adult woman with stable Graves' hyperthyroidism. Material: peripheral blood. CDR3 bases: TGCGCCAGCAGCCAAGGCGGGAGAGGGAACATTCAGTACTTC. This translates into CASSQGGRGNIQYF.